This TCR beta chain was recovered during a study of T-cell memory formation after mild COVID-19. This CDR3 comprises 13 residues. Germline-derived CDR1 and CDR2 are SEHNR and FQNEAQ (reference sequence). Trimming removed 5 bases at V and 8 bases at J, with 13 bases between. One entry per CDR3 protein results from TCRdb running MiXCR on the 5' RACE reads. Here the sample spans 300,000 to 400,000 distinct CDR3 sequences, 10% to 15% being singletons. Points from the study as a whole: The study found contracting CD4+ clones mainly in CM and EM and contracting CD8+ clones in EMRA. A balance of CD4 and CD8 characterized clones contracting day 15 to 85, whereas later expanders leaned CD4+.

In this sample, this clonotype turned up a few times. Its matching antigen is unknown. This sequence originates from a man aged 18 to 30 who had mild COVID-19 (a few samples of this study predate the infection). Cell type and time point are not known. The gene calls are TRBV7-9 and TRBJ2-1, with D unresolved. Sequencing used PBMCs or a T cell subset sorted from them (not recorded which). CDR3 in amino acids: CASSPDRNYEQFF. DNA for the CDR3: TGTGCCAGCAGCCCGGACCGGAACTATGAGCAGTTCTTC.